This TCR beta chain stems from a study of T cell responses to AZD1222 COVID-19 vaccine. Whole-study results and caveats: Sampling that yielded the repertoires occurred only after the peak T cell response.

The V gene lost 3 bases and the J gene lost 5 bases, with 8 bases spanning the gap. From germline, CDR1 is SGHDT and CDR2 YYEEEE. The CDR3 loop spans 12 amino acids. This clone was seen more than once but under ten times. What it binds is unknown. Data came from immunoSEQ multiplex PCR; TCRdb stores just in-frame clones and leaves some out. The sample consists of approximately 150,000 clones, more than 90% of them appearing once. The origin of this receptor is an adult in good health. The chain combines TRBV5-6 with TRBJ2-5; D not certain. Material: peripheral blood, obtained on day 0 of AZD1222 vaccination. This CDR3 reads CASSSYRETQYF. In nucleotides, the CDR3 is TGTGCCAGCAGCTCTTACCGGGAGACCCAGTACTTC.